This T cell receptor (beta chain) was sequenced for a study of Ad26.COV2.S vaccination and SARS-CoV-2 variants. Treatment in this sample: about 20 received Ad26.COV2.S at low or high dose, single or two shots; 5 received placebo; per-sample allocation not given. Day 63 following the first vaccine or placebo injection was when the samples were taken. Assay: immunoSEQ multiplex PCR; the TCRdb copy retains only in-frame clones and omits some. The sample gives about 350,000 clones, 65% to 90% of which show up once; about 11% is in the top ten. Study-wide findings and caveats: Greater spike-specific TCR breadth was seen in vaccine recipients than in placebo recipients.

This clone has only one observation. Its target is unknown. The sample was peripheral blood, taken in a trial of Ad26.COV2.S vaccine versus placebo. This clonotype was sampled from a person between 18 and 65 years old who received the Ad26.COV2.S COVID-19 vaccine or a placebo.

CDR3 protein: CASWTGSQETQYF. The CDR3 DNA sequence: TGCGCCAGCTGGACAGGTAGTCAAGAGACCCAGTACTTC. This chain joins TRBV5-1 and TRBJ2-5; the match to TRBD1 covers 7 bases. There are 13 residues in the CDR3. Losses at the gene ends were 7 bases for V and 2 bases for J; bases not matched to a gene: 5. Germline V gene data show CDR1 as SGHRS and CDR2 as YFSETQ.